The T cell receptor beta chain under discussion was sequenced for a study of neurological immune-mediated disorders. TCRdb re-called the 5' RACE reads with MiXCR, one entry per CDR3 protein. This table holds tens of thousands of distinct CDR3 sequences, around 4.8% found once. The CDR3 contains 17 residues. CDR1 MGHRA and CDR2 YSYEKL come from the germline V gene. V dropped 3 bases and J dropped 0; count of bases not matched to a gene: 6. This clonotype was observed at least ten times. The receptor was isolated from a woman aged 45-59 years with multiple sclerosis. V usage is TRBV4-1 and J usage is TRBJ2-1; 9 nucleotides agree with TRBD2. The sequencing sample was made of PBMCs. The CDR3 nucleotides read TGCGCCAGCAGCCAGTTAGCGGGGGCAAGCTCCTACAATGAGCAGTTCTTC. As protein: CASSQLAGASSYNEQFF.